These 3 T cell receptor beta chains were sequenced from one sample in a study of neoadjuvant anti-PD-1 for oral cavity cancer. Libraries were prepared by immunoSEQ multiplex PCR; TCRdb keeps only in-frame clonotypes and omits some of them. The repertoire holds about 23,000 clones, with more than 35% as singletons. Time point given: after neoadjuvant nivolumab, at surgical resection. The sequencing used tumor tissue, collected after nivolumab (anti-PD-1) treatment. The receptors originated from a person aged 35-80 years with oral cavity squamous cell carcinoma.

The rearrangement links TRBV6-5 to TRBJ1-1; possible D gene TRBD1, 6 bases. Germline loops: CDR1 MNHEY, CDR2 SVGAGI. With 2 bases removed from V and 1 base from J, the gap between germline ends came to 8 bases. CDR3 length: 14 amino acids. DNA for the CDR3: TGTGCCAGCAGTTACGACAGGAAGAACACTGAAGCTTTCTTT. This sequence encodes CASSYDRKNTEAFF.

This sequence joins TRBV6-1 and TRBJ1-6; 7 bases agree with TRBD1. V shed 1 base, J shed 9 bases, and the junction held 6 bases outside the gene matches. The CDR3 is made up of 15 amino acids. Germline V gene data show CDR1 as MNHNS and CDR2 as SASEGT. DNA for the CDR3: TGTGCCAGCAGTGAAGGGAGGACAGGATCTTCACCCCTCCACTTT. This encodes CASSEGRTGSSPLHF.

The chain links TRBV27 to TRBJ2-7, with D hard to call. The V and J ends lost 3 bases and 2 bases respectively, with 11 bases between them. Germline lookup yields CDR1 MNHEY and CDR2 SMNVEV (reference sequence). The CDR3 contains 14 residues. CDR3 sequence: CASSLQAGPYEQYF. The CDR3 nucleotides read TGTGCCAGCAGTTTGCAAGCTGGCCCCTACGAGCAGTACTTC.